The subject of this entry is one T cell receptor (beta chain). The target antigen is unknown. Read data end 3 residues before the CDR3 end; the end is taken from the germline J gene. The CDR3 runs 16 residues. Germline V gene lookup returns CDR1 SGHTA and CDR2 FQGTGA. Sequencing was performed with immunoSEQ multiplex PCR; in TCRdb, only in-frame clones are kept and a portion is missing. The table lists 45,000 to 55,000 clones. These data belong to a study of T cells in women clearing cervical HPV infection. The wider study: Cases: HPV16-related CIN3 or worse on histology, 2 invasive cancers.

General study results and limits: CIN3+ cases had significantly higher TCR repertoire richness than controls, but evenness did not differ. TRBV6-7 abundance was lower in cases than controls (around 0.1% versus 0.15%).

The receptor was derived from a woman aged 18-70 years with a cervical HPV16 infection that either progressed to CIN3+ or cleared (not recorded which). The chain couples TRBV7-3 to TRBJ1-2; perhaps TRBD1 as D (6 bases). The sequenced material came from blood buffy coat. CDR3 DNA, as far as it was read: TGTGCCAGCAGCTTAGGCAGCGGGGGCTTTCAAGACGAC. Its translation: CASSLGSGGFQDD. The entire CDR3 reads CASSLGSGGFQDDYTF.